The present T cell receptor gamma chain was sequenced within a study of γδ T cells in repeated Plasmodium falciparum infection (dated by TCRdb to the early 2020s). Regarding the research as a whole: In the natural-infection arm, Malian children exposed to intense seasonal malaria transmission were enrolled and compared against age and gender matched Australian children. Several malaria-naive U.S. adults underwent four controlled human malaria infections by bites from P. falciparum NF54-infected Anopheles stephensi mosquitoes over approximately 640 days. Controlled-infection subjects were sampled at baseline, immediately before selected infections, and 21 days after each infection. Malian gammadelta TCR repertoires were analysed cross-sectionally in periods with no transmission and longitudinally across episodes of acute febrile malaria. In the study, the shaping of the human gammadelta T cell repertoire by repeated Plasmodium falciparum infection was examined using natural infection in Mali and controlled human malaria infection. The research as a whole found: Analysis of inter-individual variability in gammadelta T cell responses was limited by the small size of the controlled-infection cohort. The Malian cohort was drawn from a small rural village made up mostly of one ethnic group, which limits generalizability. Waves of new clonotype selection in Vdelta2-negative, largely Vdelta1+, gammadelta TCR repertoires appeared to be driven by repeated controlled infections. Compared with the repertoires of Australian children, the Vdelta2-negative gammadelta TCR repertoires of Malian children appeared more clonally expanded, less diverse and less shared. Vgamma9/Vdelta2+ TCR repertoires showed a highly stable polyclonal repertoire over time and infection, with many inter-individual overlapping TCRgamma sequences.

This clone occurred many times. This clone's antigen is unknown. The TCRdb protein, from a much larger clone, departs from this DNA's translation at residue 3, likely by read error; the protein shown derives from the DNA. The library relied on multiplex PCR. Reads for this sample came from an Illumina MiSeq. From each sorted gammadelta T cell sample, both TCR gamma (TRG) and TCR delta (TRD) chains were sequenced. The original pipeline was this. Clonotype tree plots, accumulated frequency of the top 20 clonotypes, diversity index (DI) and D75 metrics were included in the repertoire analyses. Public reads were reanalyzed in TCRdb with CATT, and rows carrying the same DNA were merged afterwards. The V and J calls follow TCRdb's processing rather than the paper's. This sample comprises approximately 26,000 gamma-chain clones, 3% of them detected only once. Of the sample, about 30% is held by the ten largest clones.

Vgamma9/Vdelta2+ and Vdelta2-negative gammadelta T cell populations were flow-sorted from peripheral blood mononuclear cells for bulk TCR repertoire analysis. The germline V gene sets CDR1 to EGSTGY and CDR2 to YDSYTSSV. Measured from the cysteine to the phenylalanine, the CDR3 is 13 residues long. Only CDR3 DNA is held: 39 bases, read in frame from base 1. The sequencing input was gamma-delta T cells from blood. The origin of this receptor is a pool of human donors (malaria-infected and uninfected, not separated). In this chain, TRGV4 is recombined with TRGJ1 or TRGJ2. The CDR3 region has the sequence CAPWVLYYYKKLF. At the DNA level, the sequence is TGTGCCCCCTGGGTACTATATTATTATAAGAAACTCTTT.